The clone carrying this T cell receptor beta chain has ten or more counts. The antigen is undetermined. Until they underwent thyroid surgery, no patient had received any treatment. This sample was taken from a study of metastatic and nonmetastatic thyroid tumors. In the study overall: Samples came from malignant and benign thyroid patients, and repertoires were compared across blood and tumor or nodule tissue.

The study, taken as a whole, reports: Relative to benign nodules, malignant thyroid tumors were reportedly characterized by significantly elevated TCR beta diversity in blood and tumor.

The CDR3 sequence is 16 residues long. V was shortened by 0 bases and J by 5 bases, with 14 bases between the two germline ends. Per germline, CDR1 SGHRS and CDR2 YFSETQ. Methods used by the authors: What underpinned the distant-metastasis classifier for papillary thyroid cancer was the set of CDR3 differences across clinicopathological groups. With MiXCR, TCRdb called clones anew from the PCR reads. TCRdb, rather than the study authors, made the V and J calls. The data hold about 30,000 clones, with 20% to 30% observed a single time. The chain recombines TRBV5-1 with TRBJ2-2, with a possible D match to TRBD2 (6 bases). This sequence was found in a female donor with papillary thyroid cancer or a benign thyroid nodule (not recorded which). Some clones in this sample may be carry-over from other donors' samples. Specimen: blood. CDR3 region: CASSLGDFPRTGELFF. DNA for the CDR3: TGCGCCAGCAGCTTGGGGGACTTCCCGAGGACCGGGGAGCTGTTTTTT.